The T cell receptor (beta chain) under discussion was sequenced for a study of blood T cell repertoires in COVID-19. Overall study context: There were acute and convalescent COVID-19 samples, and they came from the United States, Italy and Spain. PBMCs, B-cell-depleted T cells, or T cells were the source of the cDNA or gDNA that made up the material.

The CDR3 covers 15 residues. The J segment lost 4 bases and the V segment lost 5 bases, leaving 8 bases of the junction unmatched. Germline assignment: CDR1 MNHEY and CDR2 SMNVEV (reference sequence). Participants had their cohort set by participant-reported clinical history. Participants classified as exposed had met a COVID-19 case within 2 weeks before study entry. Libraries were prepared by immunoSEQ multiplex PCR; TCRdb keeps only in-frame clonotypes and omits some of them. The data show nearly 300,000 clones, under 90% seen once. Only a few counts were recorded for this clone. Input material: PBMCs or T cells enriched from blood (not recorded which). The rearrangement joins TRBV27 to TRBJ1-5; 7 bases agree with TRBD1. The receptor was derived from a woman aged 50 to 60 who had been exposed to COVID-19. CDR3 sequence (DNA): TGTGCCAGCAGTCTACAGGGGAATCGTAATCAGCCCCAGCATTTT. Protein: CASSLQGNRNQPQHF.